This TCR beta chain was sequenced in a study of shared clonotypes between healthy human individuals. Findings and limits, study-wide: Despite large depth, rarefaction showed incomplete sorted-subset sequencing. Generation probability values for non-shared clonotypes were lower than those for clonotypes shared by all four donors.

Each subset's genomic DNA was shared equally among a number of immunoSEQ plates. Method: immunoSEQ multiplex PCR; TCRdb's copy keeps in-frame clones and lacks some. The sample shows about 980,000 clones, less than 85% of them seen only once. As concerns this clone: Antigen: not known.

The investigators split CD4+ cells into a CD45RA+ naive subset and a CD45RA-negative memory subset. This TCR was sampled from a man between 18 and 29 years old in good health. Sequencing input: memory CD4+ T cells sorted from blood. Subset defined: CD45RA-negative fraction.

CDR3 in DNA: TGTGCCAGCAGTTTCAGGGATGTGGCTGAAGCTTTCTTT. Translating it yields CASSFRDVAEAFF. The rearrangement uses TRBV27 and TRBJ1-1; a weak D match, TRBD1 (5 bases). Trimming took off 3 bases at V and 6 bases at J, with 11 bases between the two ends. Germline V CDR1 and CDR2: MNHEY, SMNVEV (reference sequence). CDR3 size: 13 residues.